Shown below are 6 T cell receptor beta chains from a single sample sequenced in a study of radiation and T cells in renal cell carcinoma. Time point specified: blood 2 weeks post-SBRT. Treatment indicated: 15 Gy SBRT to primary tumor, nephrectomy 4 weeks later. Method: immunoSEQ multiplex PCR; TCRdb's copy keeps in-frame clones and lacks some. The sample includes about 150,000 clones, roughly 89% of them seen just once. The material sequenced was blood, taken from a patient whose treatment included radiotherapy and nephrectomy. Every receptor here comes from a woman aged 50 to 60 with renal cell carcinoma.

This clone appeared once. CDR3 DNA: TGTGCCAGCAGTGGACAGGTACCCTACAATGAGCAGTTCTTC. Protein sequence: CASSGQVPYNEQFF. The V and J genes are TRBV7-9 and TRBJ2-1; the match to TRBD1 covers 7 bases. This CDR3 is 14 amino acids long. CDR1 and CDR2 from the germline V gene are SEHNR and FQNEAQ (reference sequence). Germline trimming cut 6 bases from V and 2 bases from J; bases unmatched to any gene: 4.

The chain couples TRBV27 to TRBJ2-6, with 9 nucleotides matching TRBD1. The CDR3 contains 20 residues. V was pared by 2 bases and J by 0 bases, with 11 bases of the junction left unmatched. Germline CDR1 reads MNHEY; CDR2 reads SMNVEV (reference sequence). The CDR3 DNA follows: TGTGCCAGCAGTTTAGGCCCCGGGACAGGGACTCCCTCTGGGGCCAACGTCCTGACTTTC. Translation gives CASSLGPGTGTPSGANVLTF.

CDR3 sequence reads: CASSELTEAFF. The CDR3 DNA is TGTGCCAGCAGTGAACTGACTGAAGCTTTCTTT. This chain links TRBV25-1 with TRBJ1-1, with unresolved D. The V gene's germline CDR1 is MGHDK and CDR2 SYGVNS. The CDR3 totals 11 residues. Trimming removed 2 bases from V and 5 bases from J, with 3 bases in between.

CDR3 coding DNA: TGTGCCAGCAGCTCGATAGCGACAGGGAACACTGAAGCTTTCTTT. This gives the protein CASSSIATGNTEAFF. The chain combines TRBV7-8 with TRBJ1-1; a weak D match, TRBD1 (6 bases). V was shortened by 4 bases and J by 1 base, with 13 bases between the two germline ends. The germline gives CDR1 SGHVS, CDR2 FQNEAQ. The CDR3 is made up of 15 amino acids.

The chain couples TRBV10-3 to TRBJ1-3; no firm D call. The CDR3 consists of 13 residues. Trimming took 3 bases from V and 0 from J, leaving 3 bases between them. CDR1 and CDR2 (germline): ENHRY, SYGVKD. CDR3 residues: CAISDNSGNTIYF. The CDR3 nucleotides read TGTGCCATCAGTGACAACTCTGGAAACACCATATATTTT.

V usage is TRBV29-1 and J usage is TRBJ1-2, with 11 bases that match TRBD1. V shed 6 bases and J 0 bases; nucleotides not matched to a gene: 18. This CDR3 has 19 amino acids. Looked up from germline, CDR1 is SQVTM and CDR2 is ANQGSEA. The CDR3 spells CSVPAGGTGGMGANYGYTF. The CDR3 DNA follows: TGCAGCGTCCCGGCGGGGGGGACAGGGGGTATGGGAGCTAACTATGGCTACACCTTC.